Given below is one T cell receptor (beta chain) in context. Its antigen is currently unknown. The data derive from a study of vaccination and CD4 T cells after COVID-19. V was cut by 4 bases and J by 5 bases, with 4 bases left in between. CDR3 size: 12 residues. Germline V gene lookup returns CDR1 SGHRS and CDR2 YFSETQ. This sample's time point: late sampling 161 to 241 days after vaccination in a few convalescent patients. Treatment defined: approximately nine-day PBMC culture with coronavirus spike peptide pools or control peptides (ViraFEST assay). Cultured CD4+ T cells had their DNA profiled by the Oncomine TCR Beta short-read assay. In TCRdb, the PCR reads were re-called with MiXCR into one record per CDR3 protein. The table has tens of thousands of distinct CDR3 sequences, 36% seen once; the top ten hold about 3.3%.

The specimen was CD4+ T cells from blood, cultured in vitro, collected about 7 months after SARS-CoV-2 vaccination. The chain is built from TRBV5-1 and TRBJ1-6; no reliable D call. The source of this sequence is a human donor who had recovered from COVID-19. The CDR3 nucleotides read TGCGCCAGCAGCCTAAATAATTCACCCCTCCACTTT. It yields the protein CASSLNNSPLHF.